This TCR beta chain was observed in a study of immune heterogeneity within non-small cell lung tumors. This clonotype is termed medium-sized. Template input was genomic DNA from bulk tumor (about 600 ng per sample). Several biopsies per primary tumor were taken during surgery, spaced as far apart as possible. Samples came from untreated patients having curative surgery for newly diagnosed non-small cell lung cancer. The authors amplified TCR beta CDR3 by multiplex PCR with 32 V and 13 J primers. TCRdb used MiXCR to reprocess the multiplex PCR reads, holding one entry per CDR3 protein. This sample has approximately 3,000 distinct CDR3 sequences, with nearly 45% found just once. The CDR3 runs to 13 residues. Germline V gives CDR1 MDHEN, CDR2 SYDVKM. V was cut by 3 bases and J by 5 bases, with 11 bases left in between.

The origin of this receptor is a man between 60 and 75 years old with non-small cell lung cancer. The sequencing sample was made of lung tumor tissue. V gene TRBV28 combines with J gene TRBJ2-7; the D is unclear. This CDR3 is CASSLAARDEQYF. CDR3 DNA: TGTGCCAGCAGTTTGGCGGCACGAGACGAGCAGTACTTC.